The rows below give T cell receptor beta chains drawn from one sample of a study of OX40 agonist ivuxolimab in advanced cancers. Measured with immunoSEQ multiplex PCR; TCRdb has only the in-frame clones, and not every one. The data hold over 60,000 clones, with roughly 80% observed a single time. The material was CD4+ or CD8+ T cells sorted from blood, obtained in a trial of the OX40 agonist ivuxolimab. These receptors were obtained from an adult with an advanced solid tumor such as melanoma, head and neck, liver or kidney cancer. The CDR3 runs from the conserved cysteine through the conserved F or W. The listing skips clone size in some rows; elsewhere it reads once, few, many or a size class.

v_call	j_call	clone_size	cdr3_aa
TRBV6-1	TRBJ2-3	NA	CASSVVGTDTQYF
TRBV5-1	TRBJ1-5	NA	CASSLLGGNQPQHF
TRBV30	TRBJ2-5	NA	CAWSVWEQETQYF
TRBV2	TRBJ2-1	NA	CASSPGLGTGGNEQFF
TRBV9	TRBJ2-1	few	CASSVAQRPLDRGNEQFF
TRBV2	TRBJ1-1	NA	CASSRDSELEAFF
TRBV12-5	TRBJ1-2	NA	CASGNQGQGYTF
TRBV2	TRBJ2-7	NA	CASTGGLYEQYF
TRBV6-1	TRBJ1-1	once	CASSKTDMNTEAFF
TRBV28	TRBJ2-1	NA	CASSFPGVEQFF
TRBV7-3	TRBJ2-7	NA	CASSFGTGGYEQYF
TRBV19	TRBJ2-5	NA	CASSSTWAQETQYF
TRBV6-6	TRBJ2-7	NA	CASSATSGKNYEQYF
TRBV4-2	TRBJ1-5	NA	CASSQDSNQPQHF
TRBV30	TRBJ2-3	NA	CAWRSFGQGGTDTQYF
TRBV7-3	TRBJ2-1	NA	CASSFPGTPYNEQFF
TRBV30	TRBJ2-1	NA	CAWSVTTTYNEQFF
TRBV7-6	TRBJ2-7	once	CASSRDRDEQYF
TRBV29-1	TRBJ1-2	NA	CSVVGQGLYGYTF
TRBV7-8	TRBJ2-3	NA	CASREPLAGRTSVTQYF
TRBV19	TRBJ1-5	NA	CASSIAYRDRYNQPQHF
TRBV27	TRBJ1-5	NA	CASSLLGFGNQPQHF
TRBV29-1	TRBJ2-7	few	CSVAPRGEAENYEQYF
TRBV18	TRBJ1-1	few	CASSPHENTEAFF
TRBV30	TRBJ1-1	few	CAWGKNTEAFF
TRBV27	TRBJ1-3	NA	CARRDRGSGNTIYF
TRBV6-6	TRBJ2-1	NA	CASSSNPEGQRQFF
TRBV30	TRBJ1-2	once	CAWSVPGGYGYTF
TRBV7-3	TRBJ2-2	NA	CASSLGQGFYTGELFF
TRBV5-4	TRBJ1-2	NA	CASSLRDRLTMNYGYTF
TRBV5-1	TRBJ2-5	NA	CASSLPGQQETQYF
TRBV2	TRBJ2-5	NA	CASTKGTSREETQYF
TRBV28	TRBJ2-7	NA	CASSLGLAGVGSYEQYF
TRBV5-1	TRBJ2-2	NA	CASSSGTNTGELFF
TRBV4-1	TRBJ1-5	few	CASSQEGGGNQPQHF
TRBV30	TRBJ1-4	few	CAWSVRGEKLFF
TRBV30	TRBJ1-4	NA	CAWSLGVENGKLFF
TRBV19	TRBJ2-6	NA	CASSIVGGPLASGANVLTF
TRBV5-1	TRBJ2-2	NA	CASSLMAGRTNTGELFF